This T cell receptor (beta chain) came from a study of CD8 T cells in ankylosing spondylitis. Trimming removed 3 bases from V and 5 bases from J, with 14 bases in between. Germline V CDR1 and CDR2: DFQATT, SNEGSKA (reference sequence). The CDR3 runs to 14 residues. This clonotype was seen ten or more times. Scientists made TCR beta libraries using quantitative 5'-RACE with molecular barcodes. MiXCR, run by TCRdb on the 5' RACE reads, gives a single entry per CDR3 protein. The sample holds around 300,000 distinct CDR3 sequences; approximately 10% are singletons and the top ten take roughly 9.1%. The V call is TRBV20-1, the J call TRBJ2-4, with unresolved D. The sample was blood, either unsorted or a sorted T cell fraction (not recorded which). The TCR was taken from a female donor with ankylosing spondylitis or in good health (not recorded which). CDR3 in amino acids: CSASTHLIENIQYF. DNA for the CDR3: TGCAGTGCTAGTACCCACTTAATTGAAAACATTCAGTACTTC.